The 14 T cell receptor beta chains listed next were all sequenced from one sample in a study of blood T cell repertoires in COVID-19. Sequenced by immunoSEQ multiplex PCR; TCRdb stores in-frame clones only, minus some. This table has 130,000 or so clones, 80% appearing once. The sequenced material came from peripheral blood. Every receptor here comes from a man in his sixties with active or convalescent COVID-19.

The chain is built from TRBV28 and TRBJ1-5; D ambiguous. CDR3 length: 16 residues. The V end lost 3 bases, the J end lost 2 bases, and 14 bases lay between the germline ends. Germline V gives CDR1 MDHEN, CDR2 SYDVKM. This chain's CDR3 is CASSFESGFGNQPQHF. The CDR3 nucleotides read TGTGCCAGCAGTTTCGAATCCGGGTTCGGCAATCAGCCCCAGCATTTT.

This sequence joins TRBV6-2 or TRBV6-3 and TRBJ2-7; maybe TRBD1 (5 bases). The length of the CDR3 is 13 residues. V gave up 6 bases and J gave up 0 bases, with 9 bases separating them. Germline lookup yields CDR1 MNHEY and CDR2 SVGEGT. CDR3 residues: CASSPDSSYEQYF. In DNA, the CDR3 is TGTGCCAGCAGCCCCGACAGCTCCTACGAGCAGTACTTC.

In its sample, this clone was seen many times. The DNA for the CDR3 is TGTGCCATCAGTGACTCGGCCCGCGGGCATCAGCCCCAGCATTTT. Amino acids: CAISDSARGHQPQHF. This chain connects TRBV10-3 to TRBJ1-5; D unclear. With 3 bases removed from V and 5 bases from J, the gap between germline ends came to 14 bases. The germline CDR1 and CDR2 sequences are ENHRY and SYGVKD. The CDR3 length is 15 residues.

This sequence joins TRBV23-1 and TRBJ2-7; D remains unclear. TRBV23-1 is sorted into the ORF group, with uncertain function. Trimming left V 6 bases short and J 0 bases short, with 9 bases between. The length of the CDR3 is 13 residues. CDR3 coding DNA: TGCGCCAGCAGGTCCTTTAGCTCCTACGAGCAGTACTTC. It encodes CASRSFSSYEQYF.

This chain uses TRBV12-3 or TRBV12-4 with TRBJ1-6; D is ambiguous. This CDR3 region has 12 residues. V was clipped by 5 bases and J by 5 bases, with 4 bases between them. The CDR3 sequence is CASSQNNSPLHF. The CDR3, as DNA: TGTGCCAGCAGTCAAAATAATTCACCCCTCCACTTT.

This clone was recorded once. The chain is built from TRBV2 and TRBJ2-5; D might be TRBD2 (6 bases). The V end was cut by 6 bases, the J end by 5 bases, with 19 bases between. There are 15 residues in the CDR3. CDR1 SNHLY and CDR2 FYNNEI come from the germline V gene. CDR3 sequence reads: CASRRTGVGPETQYF. CDR3 sequence (DNA): TGTGCCAGCAGAAGGACGGGGGTCGGGCCGGAGACCCAGTACTTC.

The CDR3 loop is CAISESNRARAQYF. The CDR3 DNA sequence: TGTGCCATCAGTGAGTCGAACAGGGCCCGGGCCCAGTACTTC. The genes are TRBV10-3 and TRBJ2-5, with D perhaps matching TRBD1 (6 bases). The CDR3 runs to 14 residues. Trimming left V 0 bases short and J 9 bases short, with 14 bases between. Germline CDR1 is ENHRY and CDR2 is SYGVKD.

V usage is TRBV7-2 and J usage is TRBJ2-5, with 9 bases aligning to TRBD2. The length of the CDR3 is 16 residues. With V trimmed by 5 bases and J by 4 bases, 11 bases remained unmatched. The germline V gene encodes CDR1 SGHTA and CDR2 FQGNSA. CDR3 sequence (DNA): TGTGCCAGCAGCCCCGGGGGGGCGGGAGGGAGAGAGACCCAGTACTTC. Translated, it gives CASSPGGAGGRETQYF.

This clone has a handful of counts. The chain employs TRBV28 and TRBJ1-1; D gene unclear. From germline, CDR1 is MDHEN and CDR2 SYDVKM. V shed 6 bases and J shed 9 bases, with 14 bases lying between them. CDR3 length: 12 residues. CDR3 bases: TGTGCCAGCAGCCCTCAATGGCTTCAAGCTTTCTTT. It encodes CASSPQWLQAFF.

The CDR3, as DNA: TGCGCCAGCAGCTTGGCAGCGGGAGCACTAGACGAGCAGTACTTC. Translation gives CASSLAAGALDEQYF. The chain has TRBV5-1 and TRBJ2-7; 8 nucleotides match TRBD2. The CDR3 sequence is 15 residues long. Germline trimming cut 0 bases from V and 5 bases from J; bases unmatched to any gene: 7. CDR1 is SGHRS, CDR2 YFSETQ, per germline. Together with reference TRBV5-1 and TRBJ2-7, the CDR3 gives the full variable domain: KAGVTQTPRYLIKTRGQQVTLSCSPISGHRSVSWYQQTPGQGLQFLFEYFSETQRNKGNFPGRFSGRQFSNSRSEMNVSTLELGDSALYLCASSLAAGALDEQYFGPGTRLTVT.

The V call is TRBV7-2, the J call TRBJ2-5; 12 bases are a match to TRBD2. The CDR3 length is 16 residues. CDR1 is SGHTA, CDR2 FQGNSA, per germline. V lost 5 bases and J lost 8; bases outside the gene matches: 12. The CDR3: CASSHQKTSGSKTQYF. The CDR3 DNA reads as TGTGCCAGCAGCCACCAGAAGACTAGCGGGAGTAAAACCCAGTACTTC.

On this clone itself: Other DNA sequences within the sample encode an identical CDR3. DNA for the CDR3: TGTGCCAGCAGCGTATCCCCCTCCCCCTACGAGCAGTACTTC. Protein product: CASSVSPSPYEQYF. The V and J genes are TRBV9 and TRBJ2-7, with unresolved D. From germline, CDR1 is SGDLS and CDR2 YYNGEE. The V end lost 1 base, the J end lost 2 bases, and 10 bases lay between the germline ends. The CDR3 consists of 14 residues.

This rearrangement joins TRBV6-2 or TRBV6-3 to TRBJ2-7, with a weak D call TRBD2 (6 bases). This CDR3 is built from 15 residues. CDR1 MNHEY and CDR2 SVGEGT come from the germline V gene. Trimming shortened V by 6 bases and J by 0 bases, and 15 bases separated the two germline ends. The CDR3 DNA is TGTGCCAGCAGCCCATTGGCGGGGAGCTCCTACGAGCAGTACTTC. It is translated as CASSPLAGSSYEQYF.

This chain uses TRBV9 with TRBJ1-2, with D possibly matching TRBD1 (5 bases). The CDR3 is 13 amino acids. V was trimmed by 2 bases and J by 5 bases, leaving 10 bases between them. Germline lookup yields CDR1 SGDLS and CDR2 YYNGEE. The CDR3 DNA is TGTGCCAGCAGCGTGATGGGACTATATGGCTACACCTTC. It is translated as CASSVMGLYGYTF. The full variable domain, in which reference TRBV9 and TRBJ1-2 provide the parts outside the CDR3, is DSGVTQTPKHLITATGQRVTLRCSPRSGDLSVYWYQQSLDQGLQFLIQYYNGEERAKGNILERFSAQQFPDLHSELNLSSLELGDSALYFCASSVMGLYGYTFGSGTRLTVV.